This T cell receptor (beta chain) was retrieved from a study of cytotoxic CD8 clonotypes in ibrutinib-treated CLL. Study information: In all, roughly 11 patients were relapsed/refractory, roughly 15 were treatment-naive and roughly 18 were IGHV unmutated.

Notes on the study in general: Public clonotypes occurred uncommonly; on treatment, they contracted or remained stable.

Profiling relied on immunoSEQ multiplex PCR, and the TCRdb table lists in-frame clones only, not all of them. The sample shows 250,000 to 350,000 clones, 76% of them seen only once. About this clone itself: As yet, its antigen is unknown.

CDR3 size: 14 residues. V lost 6 bases to trimming and J lost 5 bases, with 17 bases between them. Germline assignment: CDR1 SGDLS and CDR2 YYNGEE. The gene calls are TRBV9 and TRBJ1-1; no firm D call. This receptor was identified in a human donor with chronic lymphocytic leukemia. Sequenced here: PBMCs, sampled at disease progression, from a patient treated with ibrutinib. The CDR3 here is CASNGIRGTTEAFF. For the CDR3, the DNA is TGTGCCAGCAACGGGATTCGAGGCACGACTGAAGCTTTCTTT.